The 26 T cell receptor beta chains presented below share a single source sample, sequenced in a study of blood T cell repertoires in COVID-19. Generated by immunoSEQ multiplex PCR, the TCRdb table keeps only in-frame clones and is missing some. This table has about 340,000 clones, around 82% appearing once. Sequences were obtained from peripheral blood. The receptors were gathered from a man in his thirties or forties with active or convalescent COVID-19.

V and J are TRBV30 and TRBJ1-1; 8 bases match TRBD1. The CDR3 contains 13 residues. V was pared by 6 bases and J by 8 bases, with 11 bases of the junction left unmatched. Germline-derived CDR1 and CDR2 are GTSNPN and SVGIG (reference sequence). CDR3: CACVKTGAKEAFF. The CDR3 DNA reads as TGTGCCTGCGTCAAGACAGGGGCTAAGGAAGCTTTCTTT. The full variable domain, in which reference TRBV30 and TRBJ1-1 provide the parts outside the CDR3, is SQTIHQWPATLVQPVGSPLSLECTVEGTSNPNLYWYRQAAGRGLQLLFYSVGIGQISSEVPQNLSASRPQDRQFILSSKKLLLSDSGFYLCACVKTGAKEAFFGQGTRLTVV.

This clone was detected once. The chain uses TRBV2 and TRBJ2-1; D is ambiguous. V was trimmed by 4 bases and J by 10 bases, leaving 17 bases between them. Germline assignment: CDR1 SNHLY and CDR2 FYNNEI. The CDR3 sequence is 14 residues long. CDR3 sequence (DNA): TGTGCCAGCAGTGCTAGACTCCTTACACCCGAGCAGTTCTTC. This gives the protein CASSARLLTPEQFF.

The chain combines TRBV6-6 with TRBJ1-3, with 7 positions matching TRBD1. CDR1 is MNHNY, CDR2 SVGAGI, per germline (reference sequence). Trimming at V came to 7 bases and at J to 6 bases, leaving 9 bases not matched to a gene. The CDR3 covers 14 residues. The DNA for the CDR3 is TGTGCCAGCAAGTCCAGCAGGGGGGAAAACACCATATATTTT. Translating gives CASKSSRGENTIYF.

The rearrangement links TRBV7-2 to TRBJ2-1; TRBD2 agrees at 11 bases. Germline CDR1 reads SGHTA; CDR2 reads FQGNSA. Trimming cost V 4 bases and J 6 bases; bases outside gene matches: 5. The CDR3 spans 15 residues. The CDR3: CASSSASGRSNEQFF. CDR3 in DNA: TGTGCCAGCAGCTCGGCTAGCGGGAGGTCCAATGAGCAGTTCTTC.

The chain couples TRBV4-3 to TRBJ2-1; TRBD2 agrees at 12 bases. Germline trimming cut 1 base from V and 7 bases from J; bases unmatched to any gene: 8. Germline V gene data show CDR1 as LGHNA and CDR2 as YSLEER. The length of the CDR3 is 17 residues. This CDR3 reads CASSQALGLAGLNEQFF. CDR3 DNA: TGCGCCAGCAGCCAAGCCCTCGGACTAGCGGGATTAAATGAGCAGTTCTTC.

For the CDR3, the DNA is TGTGCCAGCAGCTTAGGAGGGCTGGGTGGCTACACCTTC. It translates to CASSLGGLGGYTF. The rearrangement links TRBV11-2 to TRBJ1-2; D call uncertain. CDR3 size: 13 residues. Germline lookup yields CDR1 SGHAT and CDR2 FQNNGV. V lost 1 base, J lost 7 bases, and 10 bases lay in between.

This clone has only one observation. The CDR3 is CASSLDPPGQTTGELFF. The CDR3 bases are TGTGCCAGCAGCTTGGATCCCCCGGGACAGACTACCGGGGAGCTGTTTTTT. V gene TRBV5-4 combines with J gene TRBJ2-2, with 7 bases identical to TRBD1. V shed 0 bases, J shed 5 bases, and the junction held 10 bases outside the gene matches. Germline-derived CDR1 and CDR2 are SGHNT and YYREEE (reference sequence). The CDR3 extends over 17 amino acids.

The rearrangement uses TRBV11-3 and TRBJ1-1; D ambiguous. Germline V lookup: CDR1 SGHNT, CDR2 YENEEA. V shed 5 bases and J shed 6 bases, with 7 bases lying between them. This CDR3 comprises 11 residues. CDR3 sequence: CASSVSAEAFF. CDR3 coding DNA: TGTGCCAGCAGCGTGTCTGCTGAAGCTTTCTTT.

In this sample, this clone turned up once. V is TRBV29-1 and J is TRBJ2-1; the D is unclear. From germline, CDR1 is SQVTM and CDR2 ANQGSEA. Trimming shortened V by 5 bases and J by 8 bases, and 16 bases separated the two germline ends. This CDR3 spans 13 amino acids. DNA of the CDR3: TGCAGCGTTCTAGTTGACCATCTGGATGAGCAGTTCTTC. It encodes CSVLVDHLDEQFF.

CDR3 bases: TGTGCCACCAGTGACCAGCGAAAGGGGCAGCAGTACTTC. Amino acids: CATSDQRKGQQYF. The V gene is TRBV24-1, the J gene TRBJ2-7; maybe TRBD1 (5 bases). The CDR3 is 13 residues long. Germline loops: CDR1 KGHDR, CDR2 SFDVKD. The germline V and J ends were trimmed by 4 bases and 8 bases, with 14 bases remaining between them.

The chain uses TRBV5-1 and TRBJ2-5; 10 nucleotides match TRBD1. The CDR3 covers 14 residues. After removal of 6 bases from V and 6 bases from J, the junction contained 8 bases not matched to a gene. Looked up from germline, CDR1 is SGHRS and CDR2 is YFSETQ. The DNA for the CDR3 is TGCGCCAGCACCGCCGGGACAGGGGTCAAGACCCAGTACTTC. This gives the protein CASTAGTGVKTQYF.

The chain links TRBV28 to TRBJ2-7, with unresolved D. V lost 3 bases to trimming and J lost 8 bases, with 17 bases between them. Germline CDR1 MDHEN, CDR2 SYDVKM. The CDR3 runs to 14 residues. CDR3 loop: CASSLSPPRFKQYF. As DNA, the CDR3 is TGTGCCAGCAGTTTGTCCCCGCCCCGGTTTAAGCAGTACTTC.

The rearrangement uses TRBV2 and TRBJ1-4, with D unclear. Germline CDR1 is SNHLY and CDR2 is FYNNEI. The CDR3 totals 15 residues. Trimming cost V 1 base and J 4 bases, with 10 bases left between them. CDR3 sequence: CASSEDVSRNEKLFF. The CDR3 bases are TGTGCCAGCAGTGAAGATGTCTCCCGTAATGAAAAACTGTTTTTT.

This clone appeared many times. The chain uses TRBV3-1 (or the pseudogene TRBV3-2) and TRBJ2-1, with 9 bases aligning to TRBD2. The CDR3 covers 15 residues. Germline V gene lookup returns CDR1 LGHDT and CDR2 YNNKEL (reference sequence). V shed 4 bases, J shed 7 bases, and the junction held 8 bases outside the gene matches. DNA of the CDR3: TGTGCCAGCAGCCCCCCCCTTAGCGGGAGAAATGAGCAGTTCTTC. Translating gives CASSPPLSGRNEQFF.

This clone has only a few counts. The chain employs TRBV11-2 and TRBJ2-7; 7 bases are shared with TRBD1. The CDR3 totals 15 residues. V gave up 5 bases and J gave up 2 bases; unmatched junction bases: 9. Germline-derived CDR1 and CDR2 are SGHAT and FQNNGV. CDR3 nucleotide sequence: TGTGCCAGCAGCGACTCTGACAGGGCGACCTACGAGCAGTACTTC. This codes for CASSDSDRATYEQYF.

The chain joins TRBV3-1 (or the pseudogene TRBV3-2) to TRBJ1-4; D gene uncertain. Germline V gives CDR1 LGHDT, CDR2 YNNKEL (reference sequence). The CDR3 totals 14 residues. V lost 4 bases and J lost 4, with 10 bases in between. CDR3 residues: CASSPETFNEKLFF. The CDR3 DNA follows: TGTGCCAGCAGCCCAGAGACATTTAATGAAAAACTGTTTTTT.

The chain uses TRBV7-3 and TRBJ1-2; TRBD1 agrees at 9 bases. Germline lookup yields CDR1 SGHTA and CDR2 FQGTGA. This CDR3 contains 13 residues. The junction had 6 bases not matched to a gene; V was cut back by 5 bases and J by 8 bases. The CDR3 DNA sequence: TGTGCCAGCAGCCCCGGACAGGGGAACGGCTACACCTTC. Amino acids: CASSPGQGNGYTF.

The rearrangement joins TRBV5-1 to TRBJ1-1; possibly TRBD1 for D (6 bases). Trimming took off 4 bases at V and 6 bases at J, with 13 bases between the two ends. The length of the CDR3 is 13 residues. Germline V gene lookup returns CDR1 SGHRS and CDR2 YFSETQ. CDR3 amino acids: CASSITGTSEAFF. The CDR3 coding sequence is TGCGCCAGCAGCATCACAGGGACCTCTGAAGCTTTCTTT. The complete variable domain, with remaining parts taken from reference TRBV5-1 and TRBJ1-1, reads KAGVTQTPRYLIKTRGQQVTLSCSPISGHRSVSWYQQTPGQGLQFLFEYFSETQRNKGNFPGRFSGRQFSNSRSEMNVSTLELGDSALYLCASSITGTSEAFFGQGTRLTVV.

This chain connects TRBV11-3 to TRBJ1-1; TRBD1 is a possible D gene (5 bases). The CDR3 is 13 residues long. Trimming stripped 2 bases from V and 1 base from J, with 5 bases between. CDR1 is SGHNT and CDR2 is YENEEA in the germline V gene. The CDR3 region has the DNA TGTGCCAGCAGCTTAACAGGGAACACTGAAGCTTTCTTT. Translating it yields CASSLTGNTEAFF.

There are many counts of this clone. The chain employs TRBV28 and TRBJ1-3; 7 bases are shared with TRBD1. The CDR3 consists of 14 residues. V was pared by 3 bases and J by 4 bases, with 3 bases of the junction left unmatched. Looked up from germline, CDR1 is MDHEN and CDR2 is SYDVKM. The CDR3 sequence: CASSLGQSGNTIYF. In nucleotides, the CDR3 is TGTGCCAGCAGTTTGGGACAGTCCGGAAACACCATATATTTT. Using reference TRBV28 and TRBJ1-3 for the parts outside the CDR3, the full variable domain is DVKVTQSSRYLVKRTGEKVFLECVQDMDHENMFWYRQDPGLGLRLIYFSYDVKMKEKGDIPEGYSVSREKKERFSLILESASTNQTSMYLCASSLGQSGNTIYFGEGSWLTVV.

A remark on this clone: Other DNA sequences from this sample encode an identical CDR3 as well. For the CDR3, the DNA is TGTGCCAGCTCACCGACAGGAGGCGACACTGAAGCTTTCTTT. Its protein is CASSPTGGDTEAFF. This sequence joins TRBV18 and TRBJ1-1, with D possibly TRBD1 on 6 matching bases. This CDR3 comprises 14 residues. Germline V gives CDR1 KGHSH, CDR2 LQKENI. The germline V and J ends were trimmed by 3 bases and 3 bases, with 11 bases remaining between them.

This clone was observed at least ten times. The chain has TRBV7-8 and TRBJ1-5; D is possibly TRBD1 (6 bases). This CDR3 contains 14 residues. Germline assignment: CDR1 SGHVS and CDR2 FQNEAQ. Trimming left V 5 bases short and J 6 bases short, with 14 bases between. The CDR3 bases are TGTGCCAGCAGCGACACAGGGTTCGGTCAGCCCCAGCATTTT. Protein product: CASSDTGFGQPQHF.

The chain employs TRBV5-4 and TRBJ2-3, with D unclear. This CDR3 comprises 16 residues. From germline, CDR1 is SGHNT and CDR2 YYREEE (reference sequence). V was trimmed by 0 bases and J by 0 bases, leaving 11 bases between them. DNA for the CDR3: TGTGCCAGCAGCTTGGGGGCAGTTCCTAGCACAGATACGCAGTATTTT. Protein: CASSLGAVPSTDTQYF.

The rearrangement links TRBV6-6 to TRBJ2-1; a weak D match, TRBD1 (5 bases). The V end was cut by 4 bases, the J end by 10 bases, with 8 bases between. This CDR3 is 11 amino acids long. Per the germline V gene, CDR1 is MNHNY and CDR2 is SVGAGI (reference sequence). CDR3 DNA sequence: TGTGCCAGCAGTTCAGGGTGGGAGCAGTTCTTC. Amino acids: CASSSGWEQFF.

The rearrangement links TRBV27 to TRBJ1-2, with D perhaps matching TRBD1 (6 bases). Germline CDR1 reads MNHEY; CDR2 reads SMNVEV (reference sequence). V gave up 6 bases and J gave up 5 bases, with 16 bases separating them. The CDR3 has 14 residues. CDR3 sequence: CASSQQGSGYGYTF. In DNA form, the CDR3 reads TGTGCCAGCAGCCAACAGGGTTCCGGATATGGCTACACCTTC.

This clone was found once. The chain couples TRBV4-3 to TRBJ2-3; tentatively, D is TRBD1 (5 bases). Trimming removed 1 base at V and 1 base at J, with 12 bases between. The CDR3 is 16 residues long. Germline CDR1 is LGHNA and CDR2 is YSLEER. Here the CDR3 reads CASSQGGRVGTDTQYF. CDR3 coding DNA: TGCGCCAGCAGCCAAGGTGGCAGGGTGGGCACAGATACGCAGTATTTT.